One and the same sample provided the 26 T cell receptor beta chains below, sequenced in a study of shared clonotypes between healthy human individuals. The naive CD8 subset, CD45RO-negative cells positively selected for CCR7, excluded terminally differentiated effector memory CD45RA+ cells. Generated by immunoSEQ multiplex PCR, the TCRdb table keeps only in-frame clones and is missing some. The table has almost 700,000 clones, about 92% seen once; the top ten hold approximately 25%. The sample consisted of naive CD8+ T cells sorted from blood. Source of these receptors: a man between 25 and 39 years old in good health.

The chain is built from TRBV27 and TRBJ2-3, with unresolved D. The CDR3 extends over 16 amino acids. V was shortened by 7 bases and J by 4 bases, with 21 bases between the two germline ends. Germline-derived CDR1 and CDR2 are MNHEY and SMNVEV (reference sequence). The CDR3 spells CASIPSPTSPADTQYF. The CDR3 DNA reads TGTGCCAGCATCCCGTCCCCGACAAGTCCTGCAGATACGCAGTATTTT.

This chain links TRBV11-2 with TRBJ1-2, with D unclear. CDR3 length: 17 residues. With 1 base removed from V and 3 bases from J, the gap between germline ends came to 18 bases. The germline CDR1 and CDR2 sequences are SGHAT and FQNNGV. CDR3 amino acids: CASSLAVLQRTDYGYTF. The CDR3 coding sequence is TGTGCCAGCAGCTTAGCGGTCCTACAGAGAACCGACTATGGCTACACCTTC.

The chain combines TRBV19 with TRBJ2-7, with 9 bases lining up with TRBD1. This CDR3 is 18 amino acids long. CDR1 LNHDA and CDR2 SQIVND come from the germline V gene (reference sequence). J gave up 1 base and V 5 bases, and 15 bases lay outside the gene matches. CDR3 sequence reads: CASSHPGQGSRQSYEQYF. The CDR3 nucleotides are TGTGCCAGTAGTCACCCGGGACAGGGATCACGACAATCCTACGAGCAGTACTTC. The variable domain in full, completed from reference TRBV19 and TRBJ2-7, reads DGGITQSPKYLFRKEGQNVTLSCEQNLNHDAMYWYRQDPGQGLRLIYYSQIVNDFQKGDIAEGYSVSREKKESFPLTVTSAQKNPTAFYLCASSHPGQGSRQSYEQYFGPGTRLTVT.

As concerns this clone: Relative to the germline gene, one junction end is altered; a read error may explain this. This sequence joins TRBV28 and TRBJ2-1; the match to TRBD2 covers 12 bases. The CDR3 consists of 16 residues. Germline loops: CDR1 MDHEN, CDR2 SYDVKM. The CDR3 coding sequence is TGTGCCAGCAGACCAGGGGAGACTAGCGGGAGTTCTAGAGAAGTCTTC. This translates into CASRPGETSGSSREVF.

The chain employs TRBV5-1 and TRBJ2-7; D might be TRBD1 (6 bases). There are 14 residues in the CDR3. Trimming stripped 4 bases from V and 2 bases from J, with 13 bases between. Germline-derived CDR1 and CDR2 are SGHRS and YFSETQ. The CDR3 DNA sequence: TGCGCCAGCAGCACGACAGGCCGAACCTACGAGCAGTACTTC. Translated, it gives CASSTTGRTYEQYF.

CDR3 amino acids: CASGLGQGANTGELFF. The CDR3 DNA sequence: TGTGCTAGTGGTTTGGGTCAGGGCGCGAACACCGGGGAGCTGTTTTTT. This chain joins TRBV12-5 and TRBJ2-2, with D possibly being TRBD1 (5 bases). V dropped 1 base and J dropped 0 bases, with 9 bases sitting between them. The germline CDR1 and CDR2 sequences are LGHNT and FRNRAP. The CDR3 length is 16 residues. The whole variable domain, filled in from reference TRBV12-5 and TRBJ2-2, reads DARVTQTPRHKVTEMGQEVTMRCQPILGHNTVFWYRQTMMQGLELLAYFRNRAPLDDSGMPKDRFSAEMPDATLATLKIQPSEPRDSAVYFCASGLGQGANTGELFFGEGSRLTVL.

The count of this clone is one. The chain joins TRBV10-3 to TRBJ1-1; D is possibly TRBD1 (5 bases). Trimming pared 10 bases from V and 7 bases from J, leaving 10 bases between. The CDR3 loop spans 10 amino acids. Germline values: CDR1 ENHRY, CDR2 SYGVKD. The CDR3 reads CATWRGEAFF. CDR3 nucleotides: TGTGCCACCTGGAGGGGTGAAGCTTTCTTT.

The V call is TRBV7-2, the J call TRBJ2-1, with D possibly being TRBD2 (6 bases). V lost 1 base and J 4 bases, leaving 14 bases between the germline ends. The CDR3 consists of 16 residues. Germline assignment: CDR1 SGHTA and CDR2 FQGNSA. In DNA, the CDR3 is TGTGCCAGCAGCTTAGAGGGACTCCACGTTTACAATGAGCAGTTCTTC. Amino acid sequence: CASSLEGLHVYNEQFF.

J is TRBJ2-5 and V is TRBV6-5, with D perhaps TRBD1 (6 bases). V was cut by 0 bases and J by 1 base, with 9 bases left in between. This CDR3 is 15 amino acids long. Germline values: CDR1 MNHEY, CDR2 SVGAGI. The CDR3 spells CASSYSGALQETQYF. For the CDR3, the DNA is TGTGCCAGCAGTTACTCGGGGGCCCTCCAAGAGACCCAGTACTTC.

The chain combines TRBV13 with TRBJ2-7; 7 positions match TRBD1. V gave up 1 base and J gave up 0 bases; unmatched junction bases: 3. Germline V gene lookup returns CDR1 PRHDT and CDR2 FYEKMQ (reference sequence). The CDR3 loop spans 15 amino acids. In DNA form, the CDR3 reads TGTGCCAGCAGCTTAGTGGGACAGAGCTCCTACGAGCAGTACTTC. Its translation is CASSLVGQSSYEQYF.

The CDR3 coding sequence is TGTGCCAGTAGTATAGGCCCTTCGGACACTCTCTCCTACAATGAGCAGTTCTTC. Translation gives CASSIGPSDTLSYNEQFF. The chain couples TRBV19 to TRBJ2-1; maybe TRBD1 (5 bases). The CDR3 has 18 amino acids. The V gene lost 1 base and the J gene lost 0 bases, with 16 bases spanning the gap. Germline CDR1 reads LNHDA; CDR2 reads SQIVND (reference sequence).

The J gene is TRBJ2-1, the V gene TRBV18, with no clear D. The germline V gene encodes CDR1 KGHSH and CDR2 LQKENI. Trimming stripped 6 bases from V and 7 bases from J, with 22 bases between. The CDR3 totals 16 residues. For the CDR3, the DNA is TGTGCCAGCTCGTCGGTTGGGTTCGACGTGGGGAATGAGCAGTTCTTC. It specifies CASSSVGFDVGNEQFF.

The chain combines TRBV28 with TRBJ2-2, with 9 bases matching TRBD1. The V and J ends lost 4 bases and 6 bases, in that order; junction bases with no gene match: 6. Germline-derived CDR1 and CDR2 are MDHEN and SYDVKM. This CDR3 contains 15 residues. CDR3 region: CASSWDRERPGELFF. CDR3 nucleotides: TGTGCCAGCAGTTGGGACAGGGAACGACCCGGGGAGCTGTTTTTT.

This sequence joins TRBV11-2 and TRBJ2-4; 7 bases agree with TRBD2. After removal of 5 bases from V and 2 bases from J, the junction contained 6 bases not matched to a gene. Germline CDR1 and CDR2: SGHAT and FQNNGV. This CDR3 contains 15 residues. The CDR3 DNA reads as TGTGCCAGCAGCCCGCGGGGGTTATCCAAAAACATTCAGTACTTC. This sequence encodes CASSPRGLSKNIQYF.

J is TRBJ2-1 and V is TRBV28; tentatively, D is TRBD2 (5 bases). V lost 6 bases and J lost 0, with 15 bases in between. The CDR3 contains 16 residues. The germline V gene encodes CDR1 MDHEN and CDR2 SYDVKM. The CDR3 sequence is CASSSLQAASYNEQFF. CDR3 coding DNA: TGTGCCAGCAGCTCCCTCCAAGCGGCCTCCTACAATGAGCAGTTCTTC.

The J gene is TRBJ2-7, the V gene TRBV7-9, with 7 bases lining up with TRBD2. V lost 4 bases and J lost 2; bases outside the gene matches: 8. Germline V gives CDR1 SEHNR, CDR2 FQNEAQ (reference sequence). This CDR3 is built from 15 residues. In DNA form, the CDR3 reads TGTGCCAGCAGCTCGACTAGCCGTAACCCCTACGAGCAGTACTTC. Translation gives CASSSTSRNPYEQYF.

This chain connects TRBV28 to TRBJ2-2; TRBD1 matches 7 bases. J lost 3 bases, V lost 8 bases, and 9 bases had no gene match. This CDR3 has 15 amino acids. Looked up from germline, CDR1 is MDHEN and CDR2 is SYDVKM. Here the CDR3 reads CASVTGTDYTGELFF. The CDR3 nucleotides are TGTGCCAGCGTTACCGGGACAGACTACACCGGGGAGCTGTTTTTT.

The chain combines TRBV9 with TRBJ2-6; TRBD1 is a possible D gene (6 bases). CDR1 is SGDLS and CDR2 is YYNGEE in the germline V gene. The V and J ends lost 2 bases and 0 bases respectively, with 18 bases between them. This CDR3 is built from 19 residues. The CDR3 sequence: CASSVEPGQKSSGANVLTF. The CDR3 DNA reads as TGTGCCAGCAGCGTGGAACCGGGACAAAAGAGCTCTGGGGCCAACGTCCTGACTTTC.

This chain connects TRBV9 to TRBJ2-7, with a possible D match to TRBD1 (5 bases). Germline V gene data show CDR1 as SGDLS and CDR2 as YYNGEE. The V end lost 0 bases, the J end lost 3 bases, and 13 bases lay between the germline ends. The CDR3 has 15 residues. CDR3 nucleotides: TGTGCCAGCAGCGTAGCTGAGACAGAAAACTACGAGCAGTACTTC. It codes for CASSVAETENYEQYF.

V is TRBV3-2 and J is TRBJ2-1; the DNA was not compared with TRBD2, the D call given in the table. TRBV3-2 is a recognized pseudogene. The CDR3 is 9 residues long. This CDR3 reads CLAGNEQFF. CDR3 coding DNA: TGTCTGGCGGGCAATGAGCAGTTCTTC.

This chain uses TRBV30 with TRBJ2-1, with 8 bases aligning to TRBD1. This CDR3 region has 16 residues. Germline-derived CDR1 and CDR2 are GTSNPN and SVGIG (reference sequence). Losses at the gene ends were 5 bases for V and 1 base for J; bases not matched to a gene: 10. In DNA, the CDR3 is TGTGCCTGGCAAAACAGGGGGTTGTCGTCCTACAATGAGCAGTTCTTC. Translating gives CAWQNRGLSSYNEQFF.

This chain connects TRBV7-9 to TRBJ2-1; 11 bases align to TRBD2. The CDR3 totals 17 residues. CDR1 and CDR2 (germline): SEHNR, FQNEAQ (reference sequence). V lost 5 bases and J lost 0; bases outside the gene matches: 6. The CDR3 here is CASSPGTSGLSYNEQFF. The CDR3 nucleotides read TGTGCCAGCAGCCCGGGGACTAGCGGACTCTCCTACAATGAGCAGTTCTTC. Combining the CDR3 with reference TRBV7-9 and TRBJ2-1 gives the whole variable domain DTGVSQNPRHKITKRGQNVTFRCDPISEHNRLYWYRQTLGQGPEFLTYFQNEAQLEKSRLLSDRFSAERPKGSFSTLEIQRTEQGDSAMYLCASSPGTSGLSYNEQFFGPGTRLTVL.

For the CDR3, the DNA is TGTGCCAGCAGCTTAGTGGTAGGGTCGGCTGAAGCTTTCTTT. Protein sequence: CASSLVVGSAEAFF. The V gene is TRBV7-9, the J gene TRBJ1-1; no definite D call. The CDR3 totals 14 residues. The V end was cut by 1 base, the J end by 6 bases, with 12 bases between. Per the germline V gene, CDR1 is SEHNR and CDR2 is FQNEAQ (reference sequence).

V usage is TRBV6-6 and J usage is TRBJ2-7; D tentatively fits TRBD1 or TRBD2 (5 bases each). Germline loops: CDR1 MNHNY, CDR2 SVGAGI (reference sequence). The V and J ends lost 7 bases and 5 bases respectively, with 15 bases between them. This CDR3 spans 13 amino acids. The CDR3 DNA is TGTGCCAGCACCCGGGGCCAGGGCGACGAGCAGTACTTC. It yields the protein CASTRGQGDEQYF.

This chain joins TRBV19 and TRBJ1-2; D remains ambiguous. The CDR3 length is 14 residues. Germline V gives CDR1 LNHDA, CDR2 SQIVND (reference sequence). V lost 7 bases and J lost 8, with 20 bases in between. The CDR3 bases are TGTGCCAGTATGAATTCTCGGACGGTTTCAGGCTACACCTTC. Residues: CASMNSRTVSGYTF.

The chain joins TRBV4-1 to TRBJ1-1; TRBD1 agrees at 7 bases. There are 16 residues in the CDR3. CDR1 is MGHRA and CDR2 is YSYEKL in the germline V gene. Trimming cost V 1 base and J 0 bases; bases outside gene matches: 5. Written as DNA, the CDR3 is TGCGCCAGCAGCCAAGCTCAGACAGGGTTGAACACTGAAGCTTTCTTT. It specifies CASSQAQTGLNTEAFF.